A selection of T cell receptor beta chains follows, all from one sample in a study of a mutant IDH1 vaccine in newly diagnosed glioma. TCRdb's table, derived via immunoSEQ multiplex PCR, lists solely in-frame clones and lacks some. The table has some 70,000 clones, about four fifths seen once. Their antigens are not known. The sample in question was PBMCs, obtained from a glioma patient whose treatment included an IDH1 peptide vaccine. All receptors come from a man between 18 and 29 years old with glioma. Each CDR3 is given with its conserved first and last residue. A D gene is named only where the DNA matches it firmly. Size values are once, few and many counts, or a class for expanded clones, and some rows have none.

D	size	V	J	DNA	CDR3
TRBD1	NA	TRBV5-1	TRBJ1-5	TGCGCCAGCAGCAGGGGGCCTGAGCGCAATCAGCCCCAGCATTTT	CASSRGPERNQPQHF
NA	NA	TRBV7-2	TRBJ1-1	TGTGCCAGCAGCACCCGACAGATACTATTTAACACTGAAGCTTTCTTT	CASSTRQILFNTEAFF
NA	large	TRBV10-3	TRBJ1-6	TGTGCCATCAGTGATATTAGGGATTATGGGGGGTCCAATTCACCCCTCCACTTT	CAISDIRDYGGSNSPLHF
TRBD1	NA	TRBV30	TRBJ1-1	TGTGCCTGGAGTGCCCGGGCGACAGGGATCTGGCTCACGACTGAAGCTTTCTTT	CAWSARATGIWLTTEAFF
TRBD1	NA	TRBV19	TRBJ1-6	TGTGCCAGTAGTGACAGGGGGCGAGGGATGAATTCACCCCTCCACTTT	CASSDRGRGMNSPLHF
NA	NA	TRBV6-6	TRBJ2-7	TGTGCCAGCAGTAAACGGACTACTCAATTCCCCTACGAGCAGTACTTC	CASSKRTTQFPYEQYF
NA	few	TRBV29-1	TRBJ1-1	TGCAGCGTACAGGGGAACACTGAAGCTTTCTTT	CSVQGNTEAFF
NA	NA	TRBV4-2	TRBJ2-1	TGTGCCAGCAGCCAAGCCGACCGTATCGGCAATGAGCAGTTCTTC	CASSQADRIGNEQFF
NA	NA	TRBV6-5	TRBJ1-2	TGTGCCAGCAGTTACTCGTCTGGAGGACAGAGATACTACACCTTC	CASSYSSGGQRYYTF
TRBD1	few	TRBV11-2	TRBJ1-1	TGTGCCAGCAGGACAGGGTACACTGAAGCTTTCTTT	CASRTGYTEAFF
NA	once	TRBV27	TRBJ1-2	TGTGCCAGCAGTTCCGTGAGGGTGCAGGGCTACACCTTC	CASSSVRVQGYTF
TRBD1	NA	TRBV6-5	TRBJ2-7	TGTGCCAGCAGTTCCAACCCCGACAGGGTAGTCTACGAGCAGTACTTC	CASSSNPDRVVYEQYF
NA	NA	TRBV4-3	TRBJ1-3	TGCGCCAGCAGCCAAGATTTTGTCTCCGGGTCGGGGGGAAACACCATATATTTT	CASSQDFVSGSGGNTIYF
TRBD1	NA	TRBV6-5	TRBJ2-7	TGTGCCAGCAGTTACTCGTATGCAGGGGGCTACGAGCAGTACTTC	CASSYSYAGGYEQYF
TRBD2	once	TRBV7-9	TRBJ2-1	TGTGCCAGCAGCTCGGGACTAGCGAAAATCAATGAGCAGTTCTTC	CASSSGLAKINEQFF
NA	NA	TRBV9	TRBJ2-3	TGTGCCAGCAGCGCCTCGGGCCATGATCGCACAGATACGCAGTATTTT	CASSASGHDRTDTQYF
NA	NA	TRBV7-7	TRBJ2-7	TGTGCTAGCAGCTCCGCAAGCGTCGGGATGGGGGAGTACTTC	CASSSASVGMGEYF
TRBD1	NA	TRBV18	TRBJ1-2	TGTGCCAGCTCACCCCGACAGGGAGGCGGCTACACCTTC	CASSPRQGGGYTF
TRBD1	NA	TRBV4-1	TRBJ1-5	TGCGCCAGCAGCCAAGGCTTTACAGGGGGAAGACAGCCCCAGCATTTT	CASSQGFTGGRQPQHF
NA	few	TRBV28	TRBJ2-2	TGTGCCAGCAGTTTGGGGACCGGGGAGCTGTTTTTT	CASSLGTGELFF
NA	NA	TRBV10-3	TRBJ2-7	TGTGCCATCCGCGGGAGACAGGGCCTCTACGAGCAGTACTTC	CAIRGRQGLYEQYF
NA	few	TRBV4-2	TRBJ1-1	TGTGCCAGCAGCCCTAGACGGACGGCTGAAGCTTTCTTT	CASSPRRTAEAFF
NA	NA	TRBV30	TRBJ2-2	TGTGCCTGGAGTGTACAGGCCGGGGAGCTGTTTTTT	CAWSVQAGELFF
NA	NA	TRBV18	TRBJ2-1	TGTGCCAGCTCACCACCCCGGGGCACGAACACAAATGAGCAGTTCTTC	CASSPPRGTNTNEQFF
NA	NA	TRBV30	TRBJ2-7	TGTGCCTGGAGAAACAGGGCGGTAGGTTACGAGCAGTACTTC	CAWRNRAVGYEQYF
NA	NA	TRBV7-9	TRBJ2-5	TGTGCCAGCAGCTTATTTGAGACCCAGTACTTC	CASSLFETQYF
NA	NA	TRBV11-2	TRBJ2-2	TGTGCCAGCAGCTCTGACAGAACCGGGGAGCTGTTTTTT	CASSSDRTGELFF
NA	once	TRBV19	TRBJ2-7	TGTGCCAGTAGTGTACAGGCAACCACCTACGAGCAGTACTTC	CASSVQATTYEQYF
NA	many	TRBV4-3	TRBJ1-1	TGCGCCAGCAGCCAAGATAGAGTCGGCATGAACACTGAAGCTTTCTTT	CASSQDRVGMNTEAFF
TRBD1	NA	TRBV2	TRBJ1-4	TGTGCCAGCAAGTTTCGACAGGGTACTAATGAAAAACTGTTTTTT	CASKFRQGTNEKLFF
NA	once	TRBV4-1	TRBJ2-5	TGCGCCAGCAGCCAAGATAGGCGATCTCAAGAGACCCAGTACTTC	CASSQDRRSQETQYF
TRBD1	NA	TRBV6-5	TRBJ1-5	TGTGCCAGCAGTTACTCGATGACAGGGTTGGGTCAGCCCCAGCATTTT	CASSYSMTGLGQPQHF
NA	NA	TRBV7-9	TRBJ1-2	TGTGCCAGCAGCTTAGTCGCAGGGGTCCGGGTTGGCTACACCTTC	CASSLVAGVRVGYTF
NA	NA	TRBV6-1	TRBJ1-5	TGTGCCAGCAACAAATATAGCAATCAGCCCCAGCATTTT	CASNKYSNQPQHF